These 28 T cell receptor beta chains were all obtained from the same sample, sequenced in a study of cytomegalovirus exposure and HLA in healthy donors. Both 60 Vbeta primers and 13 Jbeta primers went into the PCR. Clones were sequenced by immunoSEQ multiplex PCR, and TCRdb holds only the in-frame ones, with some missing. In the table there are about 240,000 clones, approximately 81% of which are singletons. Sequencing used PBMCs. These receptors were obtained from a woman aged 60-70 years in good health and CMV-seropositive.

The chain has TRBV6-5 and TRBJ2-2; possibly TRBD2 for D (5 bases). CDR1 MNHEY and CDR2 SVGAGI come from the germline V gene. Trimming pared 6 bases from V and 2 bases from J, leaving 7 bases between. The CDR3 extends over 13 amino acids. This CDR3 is CASREGNTGELFF. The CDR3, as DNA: TGTGCCAGCAGAGAGGGTAACACCGGGGAGCTGTTTTTT.

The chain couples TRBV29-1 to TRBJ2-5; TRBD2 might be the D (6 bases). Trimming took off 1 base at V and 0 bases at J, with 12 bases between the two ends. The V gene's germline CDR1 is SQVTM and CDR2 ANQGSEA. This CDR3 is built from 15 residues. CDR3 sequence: CSVEGDGGDQETQYF. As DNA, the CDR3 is TGCAGCGTTGAAGGGGACGGGGGAGACCAAGAGACCCAGTACTTC.

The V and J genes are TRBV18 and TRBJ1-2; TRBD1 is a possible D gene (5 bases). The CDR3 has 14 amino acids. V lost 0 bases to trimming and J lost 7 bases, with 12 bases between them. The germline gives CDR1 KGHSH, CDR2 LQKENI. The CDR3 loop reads CASSPPPNRGGYTF. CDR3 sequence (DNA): TGTGCCAGCTCACCACCCCCCAATAGGGGTGGCTACACCTTC.

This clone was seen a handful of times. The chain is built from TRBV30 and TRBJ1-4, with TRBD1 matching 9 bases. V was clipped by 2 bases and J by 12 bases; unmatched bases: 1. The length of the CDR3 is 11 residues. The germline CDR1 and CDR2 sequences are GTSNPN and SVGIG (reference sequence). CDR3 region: CAWSRDRELFF. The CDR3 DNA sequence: TGTGCCTGGAGTCGGGACAGGGAACTGTTTTTT.

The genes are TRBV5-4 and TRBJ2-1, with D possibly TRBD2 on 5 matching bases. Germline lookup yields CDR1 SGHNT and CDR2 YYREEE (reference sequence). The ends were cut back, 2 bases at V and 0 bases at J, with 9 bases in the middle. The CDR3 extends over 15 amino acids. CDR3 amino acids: CASSFSASSYNEQFF. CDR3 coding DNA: TGTGCCAGCAGCTTTAGCGCAAGCTCCTACAATGAGCAGTTCTTC.

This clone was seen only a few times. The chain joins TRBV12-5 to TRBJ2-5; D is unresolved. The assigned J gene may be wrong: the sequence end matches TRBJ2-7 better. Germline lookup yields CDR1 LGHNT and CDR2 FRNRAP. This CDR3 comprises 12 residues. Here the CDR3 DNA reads TGTGCTAGTGGTTTAAATTTGGGCGAGCAGTACTTC. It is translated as CASGLNLGEQYF.

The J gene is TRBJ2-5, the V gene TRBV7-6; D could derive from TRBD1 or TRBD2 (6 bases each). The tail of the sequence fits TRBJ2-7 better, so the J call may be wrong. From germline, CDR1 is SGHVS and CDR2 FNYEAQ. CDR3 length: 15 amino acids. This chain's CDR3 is CASTTTTGGDYEQYF. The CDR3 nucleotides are TGTGCCAGCACCACAACGACAGGAGGGGACTACGAGCAGTACTTC.

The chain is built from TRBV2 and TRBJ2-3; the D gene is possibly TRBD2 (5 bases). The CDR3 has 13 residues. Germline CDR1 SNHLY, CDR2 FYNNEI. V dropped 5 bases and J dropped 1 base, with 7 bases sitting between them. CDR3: CASSLLGTDTQYF. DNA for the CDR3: TGTGCCAGCAGTCTACTAGGCACAGATACGCAGTATTTT.

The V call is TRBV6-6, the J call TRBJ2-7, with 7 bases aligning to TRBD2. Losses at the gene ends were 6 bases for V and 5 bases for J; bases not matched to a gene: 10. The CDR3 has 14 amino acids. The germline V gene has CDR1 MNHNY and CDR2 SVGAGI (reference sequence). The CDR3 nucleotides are TGTGCCAGCAGCCCCTCGGGAGGACCCCACGAGCAGTACTTC. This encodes CASSPSGGPHEQYF.

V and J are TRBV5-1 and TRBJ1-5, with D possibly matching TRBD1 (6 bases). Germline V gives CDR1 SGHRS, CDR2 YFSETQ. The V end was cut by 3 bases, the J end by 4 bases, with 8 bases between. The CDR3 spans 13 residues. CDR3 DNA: TGCGCCAGCAGCTGGGACATAAATCAGCCCCAGCATTTT. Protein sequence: CASSWDINQPQHF.

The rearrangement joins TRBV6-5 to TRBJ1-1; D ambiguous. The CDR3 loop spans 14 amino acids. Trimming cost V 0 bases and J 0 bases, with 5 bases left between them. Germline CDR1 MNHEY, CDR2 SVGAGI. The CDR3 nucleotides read TGTGCCAGCAGTTACTCCCGGTTGAACACTGAAGCTTTCTTT. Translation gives CASSYSRLNTEAFF.

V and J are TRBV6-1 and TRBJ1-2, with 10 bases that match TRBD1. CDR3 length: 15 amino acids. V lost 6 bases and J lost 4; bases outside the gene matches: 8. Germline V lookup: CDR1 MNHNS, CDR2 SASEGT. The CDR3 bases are TGTGCCAGCAGCAGACAGGGGGCCCTGATCTATGGCTACACCTTC. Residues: CASSRQGALIYGYTF.

The CDR3 sequence: CAWSTGTVETQYF. DNA for the CDR3: TGTGCCTGGAGCACCGGGACAGTGGAGACCCAGTACTTC. The chain employs TRBV30 and TRBJ2-5, with 7 bases identical to TRBD1. V was pared by 3 bases and J by 5 bases, with 6 bases of the junction left unmatched. The V gene's germline CDR1 is GTSNPN and CDR2 SVGIG (reference sequence). This CDR3 spans 13 amino acids. Using reference TRBV30 and TRBJ2-5 for the parts outside the CDR3, the full variable domain is SQTIHQWPATLVQPVGSPLSLECTVEGTSNPNLYWYRQAAGRGLQLLFYSVGIGQISSEVPQNLSASRPQDRQFILSSKKLLLSDSGFYLCAWSTGTVETQYFGPGTRLLVL.

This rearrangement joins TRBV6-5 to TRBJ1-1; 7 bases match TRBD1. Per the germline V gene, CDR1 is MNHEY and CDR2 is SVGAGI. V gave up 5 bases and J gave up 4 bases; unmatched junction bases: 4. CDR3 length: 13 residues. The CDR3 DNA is TGTGCCAGCAGTCGCCCAGGGGGCACTGAAGCTTTCTTT. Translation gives CASSRPGGTEAFF.

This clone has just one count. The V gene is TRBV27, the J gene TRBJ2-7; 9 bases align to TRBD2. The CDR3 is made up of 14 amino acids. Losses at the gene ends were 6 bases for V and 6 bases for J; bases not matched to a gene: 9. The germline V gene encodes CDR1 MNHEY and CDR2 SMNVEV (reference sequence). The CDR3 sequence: CASRGLARGSEQYF. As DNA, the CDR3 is TGTGCCAGCAGAGGACTAGCGCGAGGCTCCGAGCAGTACTTC.

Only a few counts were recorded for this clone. The CDR3 loop reads CASSEGGGQVYGYTF. The DNA of the CDR3 is TGTGCCAGCAGTGAAGGGGGGGGACAGGTCTATGGCTACACCTTC. The chain links TRBV2 to TRBJ1-2; 8 nucleotides line up with TRBD1. Trimming removed 1 base from V and 4 bases from J; junction bases left unmatched: 5. Germline CDR1 is SNHLY and CDR2 is FYNNEI. This CDR3 has 15 residues.

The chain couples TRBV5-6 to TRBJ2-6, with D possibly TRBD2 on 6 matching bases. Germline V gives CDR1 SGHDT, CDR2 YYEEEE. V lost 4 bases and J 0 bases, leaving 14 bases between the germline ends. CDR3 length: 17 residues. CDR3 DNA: TGTGCCAGCAGCCCAGTTGGAGGGACCTCTGGGGCCAACGTCCTGACTTTC. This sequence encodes CASSPVGGTSGANVLTF.

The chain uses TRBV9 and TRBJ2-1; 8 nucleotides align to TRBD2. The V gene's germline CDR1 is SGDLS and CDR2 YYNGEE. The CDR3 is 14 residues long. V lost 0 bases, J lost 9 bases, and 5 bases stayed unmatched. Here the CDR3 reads CASSVAGTSREQFF. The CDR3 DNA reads TGTGCCAGCAGCGTAGCAGGGACTAGTCGTGAGCAGTTCTTC.

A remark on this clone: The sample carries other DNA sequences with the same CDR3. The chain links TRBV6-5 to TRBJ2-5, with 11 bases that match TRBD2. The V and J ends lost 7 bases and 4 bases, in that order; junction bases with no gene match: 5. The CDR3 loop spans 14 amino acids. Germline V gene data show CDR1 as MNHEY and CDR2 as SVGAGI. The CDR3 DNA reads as TGTGCCAGCAATGTAGCGGGAGGGAGAGAGACCCAGTACTTC. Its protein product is CASNVAGGRETQYF.

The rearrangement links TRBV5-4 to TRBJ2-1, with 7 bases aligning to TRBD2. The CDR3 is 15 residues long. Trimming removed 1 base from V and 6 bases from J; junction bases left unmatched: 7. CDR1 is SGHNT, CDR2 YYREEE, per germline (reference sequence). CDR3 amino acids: CASSLQGLQVNEQFF. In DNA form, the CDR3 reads TGTGCCAGCAGCTTGCAGGGACTACAAGTCAATGAGCAGTTCTTC.

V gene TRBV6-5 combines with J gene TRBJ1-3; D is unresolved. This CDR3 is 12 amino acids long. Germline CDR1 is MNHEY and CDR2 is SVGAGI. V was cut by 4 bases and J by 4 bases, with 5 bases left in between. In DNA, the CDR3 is TGTGCCAGCAGTTCCAAAGGAAACACCATATATTTT. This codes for CASSSKGNTIYF.

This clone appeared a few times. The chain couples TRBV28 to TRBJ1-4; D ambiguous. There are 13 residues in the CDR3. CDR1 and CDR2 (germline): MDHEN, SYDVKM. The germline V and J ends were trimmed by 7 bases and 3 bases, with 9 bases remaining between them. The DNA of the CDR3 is TGTGCCAGCACCTCCGTCCCTAATGAAAAACTGTTTTTT. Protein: CASTSVPNEKLFF.

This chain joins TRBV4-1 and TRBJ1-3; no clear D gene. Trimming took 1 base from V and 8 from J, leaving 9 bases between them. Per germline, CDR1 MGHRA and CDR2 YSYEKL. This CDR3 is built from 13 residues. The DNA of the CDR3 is TGCGCCAGCAGCCAAGTTGAGCGGGACACCATATATTTT. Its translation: CASSQVERDTIYF.

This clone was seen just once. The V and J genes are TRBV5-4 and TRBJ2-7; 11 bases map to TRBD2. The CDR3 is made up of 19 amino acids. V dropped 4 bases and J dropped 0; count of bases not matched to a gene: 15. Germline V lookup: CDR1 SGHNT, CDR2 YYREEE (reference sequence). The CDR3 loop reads CASSQLAGGPRSSSYEQYF. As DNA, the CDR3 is TGTGCCAGCAGCCAATTAGCGGGAGGGCCGCGAAGTAGCTCCTACGAGCAGTACTTC. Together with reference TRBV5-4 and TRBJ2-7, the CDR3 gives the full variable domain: ETGVTQSPTHLIKTRGQQVTLRCSSQSGHNTVSWYQQALGQGPQFIFQYYREEENGRGNFPPRFSGLQFPNYSSELNVNALELDDSALYLCASSQLAGGPRSSSYEQYFGPGTRLTVT.

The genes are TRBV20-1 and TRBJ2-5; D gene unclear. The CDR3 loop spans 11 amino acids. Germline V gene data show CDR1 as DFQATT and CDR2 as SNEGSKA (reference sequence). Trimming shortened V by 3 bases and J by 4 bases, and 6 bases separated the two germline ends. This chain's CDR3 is CSASVLETQYF. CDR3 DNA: TGCAGTGCTAGCGTACTAGAGACCCAGTACTTC.

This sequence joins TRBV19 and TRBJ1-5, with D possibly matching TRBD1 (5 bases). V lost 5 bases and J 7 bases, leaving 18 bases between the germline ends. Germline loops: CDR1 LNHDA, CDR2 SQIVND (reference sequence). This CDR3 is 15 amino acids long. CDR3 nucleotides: TGTGCCAGTAGTCAGGGTCCTTCTTTCGGCCAGCCCCAGCATTTT. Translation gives CASSQGPSFGQPQHF.

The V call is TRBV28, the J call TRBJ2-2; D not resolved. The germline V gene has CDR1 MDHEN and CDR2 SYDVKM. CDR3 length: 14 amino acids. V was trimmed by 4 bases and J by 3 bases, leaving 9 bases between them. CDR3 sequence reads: CASSSSGYTGELFF. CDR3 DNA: TGTGCCAGCAGTTCCTCCGGGTACACCGGGGAGCTGTTTTTT.

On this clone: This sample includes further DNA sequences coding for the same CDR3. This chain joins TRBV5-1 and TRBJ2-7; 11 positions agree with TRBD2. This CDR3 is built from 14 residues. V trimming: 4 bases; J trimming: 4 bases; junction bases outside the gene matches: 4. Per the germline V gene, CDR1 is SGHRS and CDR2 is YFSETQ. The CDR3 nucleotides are TGCGCCAGCAGCCCACGGACTAGCGGGTACGAGCAGTACTTC. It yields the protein CASSPRTSGYEQYF.